Many counts were recorded for the clone carrying this T cell receptor (beta chain). Time point described: newly diagnosed GD, antithyroid drugs for less than 3 months. The TCR library was prepared using RNA isolated from PBMCs. Arm-PCR of CDR3 regions with iRepertoire HTBI primers generated TCR beta libraries. One entry per CDR3 protein, called by TCRdb with MiXCR from the multiplex PCR reads. The sample includes hundreds of thousands of distinct CDR3 sequences, roughly 15% seen only once; the top ten take under 20%. These data are taken from a study of regulatory T cells in long-lasting Graves disease. The CDR3 totals 16 residues. Germline CDR1 and CDR2: MNHEY and SVGEGT. V was cut by 5 bases and J by 5 bases, with 22 bases left in between. Another study also made use of these data, one on T cells in Graves' hyperthyroidism and ophthalmopathy. That publication notes: First-round RT-PCR of the TCR CDR3 relied on the HTBI primer set.

This sequence joins TRBV6-2 or TRBV6-3 and TRBJ2-7; D might be TRBD1 (5 bases). This specimen consisted of peripheral blood mononuclear cells (PBMCs), obtained at new diagnosis, from a patient treated with antithyroid drugs. The clonotype originates from a woman aged 25 to 39 with Graves disease. The chain's CDR3 is CASSTSKAGKDNEQYF. CDR3 sequence (DNA): TGTGCCAGCAGTACGAGCAAGGCAGGGAAAGATAACGAGCAGTACTTC.